A selection of T cell receptor beta chains follows, all from one sample in a study of cytomegalovirus exposure and HLA in healthy donors. Method: immunoSEQ multiplex PCR; TCRdb's copy keeps in-frame clones and lacks some. The sample records some 110,000 clones, 81% being singletons. The sequenced material came from PBMCs. These receptors were obtained from a woman under 40 in good health and CMV-seronegative. CDR3s include the opening cysteine and the closing phenylalanine or tryptophan. The D gene is left open where the match is weak. Rows give clone size only sometimes, using once, few, many, or a class for an expanded clone.

j_gene,v_gene,d_gene,abundance,CDR3aa,CDR3nt
TRBJ2-7,TRBV18,NA,NA,CASSPPSGRREQYF,TGTGCCAGCTCACCACCCTCAGGTAGGAGGGAGCAGTACTTC
TRBJ1-6,TRBV27,NA,NA,CASSLSSYNSPLHF,TGTGCCAGCAGTCTAAGCTCCTATAATTCACCCCTCCACTTT
TRBJ1-2,TRBV14,NA,NA,CASSLTLLYGYTF,TGTGCCAGCAGCCTTACTCTTTTATATGGCTACACCTTC
TRBJ1-6,TRBV5-4,NA,few,CASSLRHTNSPLHF,TGTGCCAGCAGCTTGAGACATACAAATTCACCCCTCCACTTT
TRBJ1-2,TRBV19,NA,NA,CASSIGRGYTF,TGTGCCAGTAGTATAGGCAGGGGCTACACCTTC
TRBJ1-6,TRBV6-6,TRBD1,NA,CASSLPGQDLVDF,TGTGCCAGCAGCCTACCGGGACAGGATTTGGTTGACTTT
TRBJ1-1,TRBV18,NA,NA,CASSYGGFTEAFF,TGTGCCAGCTCTTACGGGGGTTTCACTGAAGCTTTCTTT
TRBJ1-1,TRBV6-6,TRBD1,NA,CAGGQGARAFF,TGTGCCGGCGGACAGGGGGCGCGTGCTTTCTTT
TRBJ2-5,TRBV7-9,NA,few,CASRSTGDQYF,TGTGCCAGCAGGTCAACCGGGGACCAGTACTTC
TRBJ1-5,TRBV19,TRBD1,NA,CASSIGSGGYQPQHF,TGTGCCAGTAGTATAGGATCAGGGGGTTATCAGCCCCAGCATTTT
TRBJ1-1,TRBV18,TRBD1,NA,CASSGQGARTEAFF,TGTGCCAGCTCAGGACAGGGGGCAAGGACTGAAGCTTTCTTT
TRBJ1-5,TRBV7-9,NA,NA,CASSLEVAGKQPQHF,TGTGCCAGCAGCTTAGAGGTTGCAGGGAAACAGCCCCAGCATTTT
TRBJ1-1,TRBV11-2,TRBD1,NA,CASIYGMAGGPNTEAFF,TGTGCCAGCATTTATGGTATGGCAGGGGGCCCGAACACTGAAGCTTTCTTT
TRBJ2-7,TRBV11-3,TRBD1,NA,CASSLDKAPGTGGMEQYF,TGTGCCAGCAGCTTAGATAAAGCTCCGGGGACAGGGGGTATGGAGCAGTACTTC
TRBJ1-5,TRBV4-1,TRBD1,NA,CASSKGQGGQPQHF,TGCGCCAGCAGTAAAGGACAGGGAGGCCAGCCCCAGCATTTT
TRBJ2-7,TRBV30,TRBD1,NA,CAWKYRDSSYEQYF,TGTGCCTGGAAATACAGGGACAGCTCCTACGAGCAGTACTTC
TRBJ2-2,TRBV7-8,NA,NA,CASSSTTGWFF,TGTGCCAGCAGCTCCACTACAGGGTGGTTTTTT
TRBJ2-5,TRBV7-6,NA,NA,CASSLASGETQYF,TGTGCCAGCAGCTTAGCGTCGGGGGAGACCCAGTACTTC
TRBJ2-7,TRBV9,NA,NA,CASSPAGTYEQYF,TGTGCCAGCAGCCCGGCAGGGACCTACGAGCAGTACTTC
TRBJ1-1,TRBV19,NA,NA,CASSVGGSGTEAFF,TGTGCCAGTAGTGTGGGAGGGTCTGGAACTGAAGCTTTCTTT
TRBJ2-1,TRBV6-6,NA,NA,CASKGLQSSYNEQFF,TGTGCCAGCAAAGGACTTCAGAGCTCCTACAATGAGCAGTTCTTC
TRBJ1-1,TRBV5-6,TRBD1,few,CASSRDRANTEAFF,TGTGCCAGCAGCCGGGACAGGGCGAACACTGAAGCTTTCTTT
TRBJ2-7,TRBV9,TRBD2,NA,CASSAWTSGIDEQYF,TGTGCCAGCAGCGCTTGGACTAGCGGGATTGACGAGCAGTACTTC
TRBJ1-6,TRBV30,NA,NA,CAWSVSGGGESPLHF,TGTGCCTGGAGTGTATCGGGTGGGGGCGAATCACCCCTCCACTTT